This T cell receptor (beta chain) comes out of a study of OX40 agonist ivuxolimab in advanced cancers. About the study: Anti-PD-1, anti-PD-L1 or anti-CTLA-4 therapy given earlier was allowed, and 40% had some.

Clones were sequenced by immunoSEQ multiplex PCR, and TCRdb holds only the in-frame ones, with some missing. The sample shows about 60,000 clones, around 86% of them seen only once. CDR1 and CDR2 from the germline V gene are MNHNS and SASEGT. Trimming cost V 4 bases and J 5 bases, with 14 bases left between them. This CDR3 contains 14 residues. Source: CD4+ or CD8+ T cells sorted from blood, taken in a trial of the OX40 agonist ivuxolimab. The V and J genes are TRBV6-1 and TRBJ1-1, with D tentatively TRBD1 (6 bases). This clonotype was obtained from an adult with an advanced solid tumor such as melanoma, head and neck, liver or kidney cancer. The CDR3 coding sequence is TGTGCCAGCAGTGCAGAGTACAGGGAGACTGAAGCTTTCTTT. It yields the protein CASSAEYRETEAFF.